This T cell receptor (beta chain) comes out of a study of blood T cell repertoires in COVID-19. At the level of the study: Acute and convalescent COVID-19 specimens originated in the United States, Italy and Spain.

Germline CDR1 and CDR2: SEHNR and FQNEAQ (reference sequence). V was clipped by 2 bases and J by 1 base, with 14 bases between them. CDR3 size: 16 residues. Method: immunoSEQ multiplex PCR; TCRdb's copy keeps in-frame clones and lacks some. Among around 210,000 clones listed, approximately 80% were seen once. The chain joins TRBV7-9 to TRBJ1-2, with a weak D call TRBD1 (6 bases). This clonotype was sampled from a human donor in a cohort sampled during active COVID-19. Sequencing was done on a sample of peripheral blood. As DNA, the CDR3 is TGTGCCAGCAGCTTACACGGGGGGCGACATAACTATGGCTACACCTTC. Translating gives CASSLHGGRHNYGYTF.